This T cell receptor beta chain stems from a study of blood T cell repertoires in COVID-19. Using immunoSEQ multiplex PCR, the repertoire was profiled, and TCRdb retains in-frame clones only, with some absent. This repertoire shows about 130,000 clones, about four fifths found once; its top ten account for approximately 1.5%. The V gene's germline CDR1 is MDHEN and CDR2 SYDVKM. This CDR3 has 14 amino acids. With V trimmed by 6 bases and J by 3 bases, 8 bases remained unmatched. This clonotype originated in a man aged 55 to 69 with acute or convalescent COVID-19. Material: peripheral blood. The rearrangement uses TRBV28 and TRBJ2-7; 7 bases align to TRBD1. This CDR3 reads CASRAQGVSYEQYF. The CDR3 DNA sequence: TGTGCCAGCAGGGCCCAGGGGGTGAGCTACGAGCAGTACTTC.